These T cell receptor beta chains were read from a single sample in a study of blood T cell repertoires in COVID-19. Generated by immunoSEQ multiplex PCR, the TCRdb table keeps only in-frame clones and is missing some. The table includes about 300,000 clones, around 87% detected once. Sample: peripheral blood. The receptor set was obtained from a man aged 70-80 years with acute or convalescent COVID-19. CDR3s include the opening cysteine and the closing phenylalanine or tryptophan. The D gene is left open where the match is weak. Clone size, where shown, is once, few, many, or a class for clones that have expanded.

D,size,J,V,DNA,CDR3
.,.,TRBJ2-2,TRBV3-1/TRBV3-2,TGTGCCAGCAGCCAAGTAATGGTATCGGCCGGGGAGCTGTTTTTT,CASSQVMVSAGELFF
TRBD1,.,TRBJ2-3,TRBV5-1,TGCGCCAGCAGCTCACAGGGGCCCGGGGATACGCAGTATTTT,CASSSQGPGDTQYF
TRBD1,.,TRBJ1-1,TRBV3-1/TRBV3-2,TGTGCCAGCAGACATACAGGGGGGGAAGCTTTCTTT,CASRHTGGEAFF
TRBD2,.,TRBJ2-5,TRBV19,TGTGCCACAGCGGGGATCCAAGAGACCCAGTACTTC,CATAGIQETQYF
TRBD1,.,TRBJ2-1,TRBV24-1,TGTGCCACCAGCCCGGGACAGGGACGGGACAATGAGCAGTTCTTC,CATSPGQGRDNEQFF
.,.,TRBJ1-4,TRBV4-3,TGCGCCAGCAGCCAAGTGCGGCAGAATAATGAAAAACTGTTTTTT,CASSQVRQNNEKLFF
.,few,TRBJ2-2,TRBV14,TGTGCCAGCAGCCAACGGGTAACCGGGGAGCTGTTTTTT,CASSQRVTGELFF
.,.,TRBJ1-6,TRBV4-1,TGCGCCAGCAGCCAAGATATTGGCCTCAGCTCCTATAATTCACCCCTCCACTTT,CASSQDIGLSSYNSPLHF
.,few,TRBJ1-2,TRBV28,TGTGCCAGCAGGTCTTACACAACCCACTATGGCTACACCTTC,CASRSYTTHYGYTF
TRBD1,.,TRBJ1-3,TRBV2,TGTGCCAGCTCTCAGGACAGGGAAGAATATGGAAACACCATATATTTT,CASSQDREEYGNTIYF
.,.,TRBJ2-7,TRBV27,TGTGCCAGCAACCCCGGTAGGGGAAGGGGAACCTACGAGCAGTACTTC,CASNPGRGRGTYEQYF
.,.,TRBJ2-3,TRBV5-4,TGTGCCAGCAGCCGACAGGCTGGAGGCGGCACAGATACGCAGTATTTT,CASSRQAGGGTDTQYF
.,.,TRBJ2-3,TRBV7-2,TGTGCCAGCAGCTTGGGGGGGGCTCTCACAGATACGCAGTATTTT,CASSLGGALTDTQYF
.,.,TRBJ1-6,TRBV19,TGTGCCAGTAGTATCAGGACTGATAATTCACCCCTCCACTTT,CASSIRTDNSPLHF
.,.,TRBJ2-6,TRBV5-1,TGCGCCAGCAGCCCGAATCCACAGTATTCCGGGGCCAACGTCCTGACTTTC,CASSPNPQYSGANVLTF
TRBD1,.,TRBJ1-2,TRBV5-6,TGTGCCAGCAAGTTAGGACAGGCCTATGGCTACACCTTC,CASKLGQAYGYTF
.,.,TRBJ2-2,TRBV4-3,TGCGCCAGCAGCCAAGATAGTGTTACCGGGGGCACCGGGGAGCTGTTTTTT,CASSQDSVTGGTGELFF
.,.,TRBJ1-1,TRBV18,TGTGCCAGCTCACCAGGACTAGAGGGGAACACTGAAGCTTTCTTT,CASSPGLEGNTEAFF
TRBD2,once,TRBJ2-3,TRBV28,TGTGCCAGCAGTTTACTAGCGGGAGCTGGAGATACGCAGTATTTT,CASSLLAGAGDTQYF
TRBD1,.,TRBJ1-6,TRBV28,TGTGCCAGCAGTAAGGGACAGAGAAATTCACCCCTCCACTTT,CASSKGQRNSPLHF
TRBD2,.,TRBJ2-3,TRBV7-2,TGTGCCAGCAGCCTCGGCCTAGCGGGAGGTATGAGCACAGATACGCAGTATTTT,CASSLGLAGGMSTDTQYF
.,.,TRBJ2-1,TRBV5-4,TGTGCCAGCAGCTTGATCGGGGATGAGCAGTTCTTC,CASSLIGDEQFF
.,.,TRBJ2-2,TRBV7-6,TGTGCCAGCAGCCTCCAATCACATTTCACCGGGGAGCTGTTTTTT,CASSLQSHFTGELFF
.,.,TRBJ1-4,TRBV5-3,TGTGCCAGAAGGCCCCCGGGTCCCCCAAAAGCAACTAATGAAAAACTGTTTTTT,CARRPPGPPKATNEKLFF
.,.,TRBJ1-1,TRBV19,TGTGCCAGTAGTGAGGAAATGGGGCGGGGAGACACTGAAGCTTTCTTT,CASSEEMGRGDTEAFF
TRBD1,.,TRBJ2-1,TRBV19,TGTGCCAGTAGCCCGGACAGGGGTCGCAATGAGCAGTTCTTC,CASSPDRGRNEQFF
TRBD1,.,TRBJ2-2,TRBV18,TGTGCCAGCTCAACCGTGGACAGGTCGACCACCGGGGAGCTGTTTTTT,CASSTVDRSTTGELFF
.,.,TRBJ2-3,TRBV10-3,TGTGCCATCAGTGTCCCGGGATCCCAAGATTATACGCAGTATTTT,CAISVPGSQDYTQYF
.,once,TRBJ2-5,TRBV18,TGTGCCAGCTCACCAGGGCAGCAAGAGACCCAGTACTTC,CASSPGQQETQYF
TRBD1,.,TRBJ2-7,TRBV7-2,TGTGCCAGCAGCCGGCCGGGACAGGGGATGATATATTTC,CASSRPGQGMIYF
TRBD2,.,TRBJ2-3,TRBV28,TGTGCCAGCAGTATCCCTTCGGGGGGGCCGTATACGCAGTATTTT,CASSIPSGGPYTQYF
TRBD1,.,TRBJ1-6,TRBV30,TGTGCCTGGAGTCCCCGGGACAGGGGCAATTCACCCCTCCACTTT,CAWSPRDRGNSPLHF
.,.,TRBJ1-1,TRBV5-5,TGTGCCAGCAGCTTTGACATCTCCTACACTGAAGCTTTCTTT,CASSFDISYTEAFF
.,.,TRBJ2-7,TRBV7-2,TGTGCCAGCAGCTTAACAGCTTACGAGCAGTACTTC,CASSLTAYEQYF
TRBD2,.,TRBJ2-7,TRBV5-5,TGTGCCAGCAGCTCGACTAGCAGTAACTACGAGCAGTACTTC,CASSSTSSNYEQYF
.,once,TRBJ1-5,TRBV30,TGTGCCTGGAGTAACGACGGGAATCAGCCCCAGCATTTT,CAWSNDGNQPQHF
TRBD1,.,TRBJ2-4,TRBV30,TGTGCCTGGAGTGCAATTAGGGACAGCCTAGCCAAAAACATTCAGTACTTC,CAWSAIRDSLAKNIQYF
TRBD2,.,TRBJ2-7,TRBV7-7,TGTGCCAGCAGCTTGGCGGGGGAGCAGGCCGGAGGGTACGAGCAGTACTTC,CASSLAGEQAGGYEQYF
.,.,TRBJ1-3,TRBV19,TGTGCCAGTAGCCATCAGAACCCTGCCGGAAACACCATATATTTT,CASSHQNPAGNTIYF
.,.,TRBJ2-3,TRBV11-2,TGTGCCAGCAGCTTACCTAGCCCGGGCATGGATACGCAGTATTTT,CASSLPSPGMDTQYF
.,.,TRBJ2-5,TRBV9,TGTGCCAGCAGGACTCTCTGGGGGCGAGTACAAGAGACCCAGTACTTC,CASRTLWGRVQETQYF